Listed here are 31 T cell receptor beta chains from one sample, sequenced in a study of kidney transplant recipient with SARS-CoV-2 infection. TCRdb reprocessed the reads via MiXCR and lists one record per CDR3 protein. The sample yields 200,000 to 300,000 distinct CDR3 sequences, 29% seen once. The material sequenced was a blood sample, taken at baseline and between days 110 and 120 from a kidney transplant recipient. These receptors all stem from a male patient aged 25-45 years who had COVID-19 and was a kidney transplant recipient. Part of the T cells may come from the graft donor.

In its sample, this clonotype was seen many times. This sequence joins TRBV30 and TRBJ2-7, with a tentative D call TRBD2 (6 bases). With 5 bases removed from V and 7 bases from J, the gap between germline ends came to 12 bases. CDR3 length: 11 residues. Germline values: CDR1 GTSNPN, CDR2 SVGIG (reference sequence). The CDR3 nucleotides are TGTGCCTGGGCGACTGGGGGGGAGCAGTACTTC. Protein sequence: CAWATGGEQYF.

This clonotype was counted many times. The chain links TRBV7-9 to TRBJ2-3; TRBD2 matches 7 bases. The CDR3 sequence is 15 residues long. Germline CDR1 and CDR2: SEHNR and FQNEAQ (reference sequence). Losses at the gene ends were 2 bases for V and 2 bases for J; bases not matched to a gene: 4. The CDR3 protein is CASSLPAGYTDTQYF. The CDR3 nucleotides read TGTGCCAGCAGCTTACCAGCGGGATACACAGATACGCAGTATTTT.

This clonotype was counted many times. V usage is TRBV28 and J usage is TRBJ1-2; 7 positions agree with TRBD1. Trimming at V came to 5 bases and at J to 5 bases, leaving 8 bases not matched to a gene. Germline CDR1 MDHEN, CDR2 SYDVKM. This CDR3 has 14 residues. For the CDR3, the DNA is TGTGCCAGCAGTCCCCCGACAGGGAAATATGGCTACACCTTC. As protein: CASSPPTGKYGYTF.

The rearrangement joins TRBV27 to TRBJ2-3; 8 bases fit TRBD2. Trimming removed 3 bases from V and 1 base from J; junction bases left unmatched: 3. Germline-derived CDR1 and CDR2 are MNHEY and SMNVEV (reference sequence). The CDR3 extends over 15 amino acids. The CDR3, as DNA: TGTGCCAGCAGTTTCGGTAGCGGGGGCACAGATACGCAGTATTTT. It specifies CASSFGSGGTDTQYF.

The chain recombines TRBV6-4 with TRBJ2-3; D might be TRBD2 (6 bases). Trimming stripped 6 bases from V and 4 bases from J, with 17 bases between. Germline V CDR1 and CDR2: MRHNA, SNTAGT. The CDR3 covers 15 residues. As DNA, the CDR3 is TGTGCCAGCAGCCCCGGGACGGGGGAGGCAGATACGCAGTATTTT. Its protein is CASSPGTGEADTQYF.

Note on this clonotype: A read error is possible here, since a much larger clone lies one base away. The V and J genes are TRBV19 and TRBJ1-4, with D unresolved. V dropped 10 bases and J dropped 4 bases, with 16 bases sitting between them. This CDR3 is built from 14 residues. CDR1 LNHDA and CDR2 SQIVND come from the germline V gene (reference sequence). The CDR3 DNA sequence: TGTGCCACCCTCGGCCAGTCTGATAATGAAAAACTGTTTTTT. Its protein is CATLGQSDNEKLFF. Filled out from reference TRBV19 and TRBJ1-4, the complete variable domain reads DGGITQSPKYLFRKEGQNVTLSCEQNLNHDAMYWYRQDPGQGLRLIYYSQIVNDFQKGDIAEGYSVSREKKESFPLTVTSAQKNPTAFYLCATLGQSDNEKLFFGSGTQLSVL.

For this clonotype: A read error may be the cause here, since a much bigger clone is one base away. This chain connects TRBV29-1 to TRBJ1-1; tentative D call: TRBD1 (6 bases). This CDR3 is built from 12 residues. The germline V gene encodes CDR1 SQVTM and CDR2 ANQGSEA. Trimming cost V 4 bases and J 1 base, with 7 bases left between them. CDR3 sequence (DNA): TGCAGCGTTGCGGGACAGAACACTGAAGCTTTCTTT. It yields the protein CSVAGQNTEAFF.

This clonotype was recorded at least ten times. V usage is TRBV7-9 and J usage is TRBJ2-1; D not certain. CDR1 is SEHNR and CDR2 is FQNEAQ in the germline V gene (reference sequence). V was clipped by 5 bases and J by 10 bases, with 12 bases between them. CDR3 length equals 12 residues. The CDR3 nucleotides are TGTGCCAGCAGCCCTACCCCTGGAGAGCAGTTCTTC. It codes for CASSPTPGEQFF.

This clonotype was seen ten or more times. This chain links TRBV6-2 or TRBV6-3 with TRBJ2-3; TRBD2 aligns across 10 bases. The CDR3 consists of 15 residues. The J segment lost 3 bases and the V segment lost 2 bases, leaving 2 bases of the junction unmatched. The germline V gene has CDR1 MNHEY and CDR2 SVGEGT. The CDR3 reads CASSYPTSGTDTQYF. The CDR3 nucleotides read TGTGCCAGCAGTTACCCGACTAGCGGGACAGATACGCAGTATTTT.

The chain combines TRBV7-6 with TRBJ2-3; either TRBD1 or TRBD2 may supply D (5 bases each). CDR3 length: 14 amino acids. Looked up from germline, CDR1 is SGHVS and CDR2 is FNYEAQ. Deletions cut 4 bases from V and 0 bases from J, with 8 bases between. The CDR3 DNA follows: TGTGCCAGCAGCTCGGGACGGAGCACAGATACGCAGTATTTT. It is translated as CASSSGRSTDTQYF.

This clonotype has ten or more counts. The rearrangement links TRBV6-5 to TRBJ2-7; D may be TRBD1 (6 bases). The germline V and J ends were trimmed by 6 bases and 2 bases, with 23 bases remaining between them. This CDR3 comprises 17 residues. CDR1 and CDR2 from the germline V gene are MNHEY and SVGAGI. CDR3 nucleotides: TGTGCCAGCAGGCTCCCTCACAGGGTAAGGGGACCCTACGAGCAGTACTTC. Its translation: CASRLPHRVRGPYEQYF.

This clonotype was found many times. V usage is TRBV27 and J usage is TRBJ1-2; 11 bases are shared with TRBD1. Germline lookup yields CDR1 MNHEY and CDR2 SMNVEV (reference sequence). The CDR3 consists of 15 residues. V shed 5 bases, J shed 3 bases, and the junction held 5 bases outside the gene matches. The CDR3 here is CASSPGTGGYYGYTF. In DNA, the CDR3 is TGTGCCAGCAGTCCAGGGACAGGGGGTTACTATGGCTACACCTTC.

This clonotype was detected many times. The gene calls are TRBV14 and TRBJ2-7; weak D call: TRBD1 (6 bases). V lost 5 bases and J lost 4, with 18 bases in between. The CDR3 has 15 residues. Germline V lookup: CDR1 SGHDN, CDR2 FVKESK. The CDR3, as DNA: TGTGCCAGCAGCTCCCGGCAGGGGAAACAATACGAGCAGTACTTC. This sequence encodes CASSSRQGKQYEQYF.

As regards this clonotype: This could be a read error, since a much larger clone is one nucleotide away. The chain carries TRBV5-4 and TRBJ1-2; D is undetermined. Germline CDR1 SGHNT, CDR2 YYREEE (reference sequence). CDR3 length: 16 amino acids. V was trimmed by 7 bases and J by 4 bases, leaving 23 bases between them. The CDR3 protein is CASGLSVPGKTYGYTF. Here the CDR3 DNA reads TGTGCCAGCGGGTTATCCGTACCAGGAAAGACCTATGGCTACACCTTC.

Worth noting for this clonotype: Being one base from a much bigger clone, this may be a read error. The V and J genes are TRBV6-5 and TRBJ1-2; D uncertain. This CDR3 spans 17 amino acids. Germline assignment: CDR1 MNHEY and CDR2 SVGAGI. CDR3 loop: CASSRLRSMRKTYGCTF. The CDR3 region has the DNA TGTGCCAGCAGTCGGCTGCGCTCTATGCGAAAGACCTATGGCTGCACCTTC.

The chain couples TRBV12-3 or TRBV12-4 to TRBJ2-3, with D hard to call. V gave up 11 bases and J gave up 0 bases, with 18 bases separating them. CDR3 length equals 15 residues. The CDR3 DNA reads TGTGCCCAAATCATGGTCGCGGCTAGCACAGATACGCAGTATTTT. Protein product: CAQIMVAASTDTQYF.

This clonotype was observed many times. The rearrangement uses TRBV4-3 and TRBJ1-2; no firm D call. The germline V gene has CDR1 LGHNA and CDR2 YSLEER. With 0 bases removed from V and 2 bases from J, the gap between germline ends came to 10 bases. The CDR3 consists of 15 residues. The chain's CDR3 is CASSQDWQINYGYTF. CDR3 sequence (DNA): TGCGCCAGCAGCCAAGATTGGCAAATCAACTATGGCTACACCTTC.

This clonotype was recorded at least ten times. The CDR3 nucleotides read TGTGCCAGCAGTGACTCCTCCTTCGCTGGTTTTACGGGAGGGCGGAGCACAGATACGCAGTATTTT. Protein sequence: CASSDSSFAGFTGGRSTDTQYF. V is TRBV25-1 and J is TRBJ2-3; 8 nucleotides align to TRBD2. The V gene's germline CDR1 is MGHDK and CDR2 SYGVNS. The CDR3 extends over 22 amino acids. V was clipped by 3 bases and J by 0 bases; unmatched bases: 23.

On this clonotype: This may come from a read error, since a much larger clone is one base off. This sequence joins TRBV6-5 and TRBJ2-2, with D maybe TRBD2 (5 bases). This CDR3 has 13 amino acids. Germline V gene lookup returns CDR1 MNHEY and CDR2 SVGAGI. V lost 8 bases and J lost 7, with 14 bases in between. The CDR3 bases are TGTGCCAGCCTGGGGAGCTATAGCGGGGAGCTGTTTTTT. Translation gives CASLGSYSGELFF.

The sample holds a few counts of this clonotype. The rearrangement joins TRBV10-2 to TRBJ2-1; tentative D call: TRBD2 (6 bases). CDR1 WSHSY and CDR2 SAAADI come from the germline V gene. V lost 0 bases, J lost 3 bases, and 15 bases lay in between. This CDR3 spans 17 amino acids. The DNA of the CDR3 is TGCGCCAGCAGTGAGTCCAAGGTGGGAGGTGACTACAATGAGCAGTTCTTC. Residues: CASSESKVGGDYNEQFF.

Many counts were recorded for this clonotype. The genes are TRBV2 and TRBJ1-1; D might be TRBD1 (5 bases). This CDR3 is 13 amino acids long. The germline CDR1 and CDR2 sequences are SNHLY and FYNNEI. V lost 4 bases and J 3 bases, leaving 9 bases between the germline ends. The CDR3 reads CASSVAGDTEAFF. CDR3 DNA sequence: TGTGCCAGCAGTGTAGCGGGGGACACTGAAGCTTTCTTT.

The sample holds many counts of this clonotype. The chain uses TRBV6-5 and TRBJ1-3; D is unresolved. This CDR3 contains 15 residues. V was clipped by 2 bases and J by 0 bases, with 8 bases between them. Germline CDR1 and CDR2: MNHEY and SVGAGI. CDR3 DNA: TGTGCCAGCAGTTACGGCACCGCCTCTGGAAACACCATATATTTT. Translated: CASSYGTASGNTIYF.

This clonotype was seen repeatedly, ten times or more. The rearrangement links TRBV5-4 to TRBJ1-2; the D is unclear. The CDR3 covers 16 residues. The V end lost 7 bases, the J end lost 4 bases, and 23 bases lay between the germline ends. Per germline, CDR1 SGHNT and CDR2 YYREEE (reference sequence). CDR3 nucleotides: TGTGCCAGCTTTTCGACCGTACCAGGAAAGACCTATGGCTACACCTTC. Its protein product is CASFSTVPGKTYGYTF.

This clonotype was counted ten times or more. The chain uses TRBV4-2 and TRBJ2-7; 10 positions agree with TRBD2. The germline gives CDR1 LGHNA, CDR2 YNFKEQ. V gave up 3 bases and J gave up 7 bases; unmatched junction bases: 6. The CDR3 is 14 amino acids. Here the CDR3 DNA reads TGTGCCAGCAGCCAGTCCTGGACTAGCGGAGAGCAGTACTTC. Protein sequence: CASSQSWTSGEQYF.

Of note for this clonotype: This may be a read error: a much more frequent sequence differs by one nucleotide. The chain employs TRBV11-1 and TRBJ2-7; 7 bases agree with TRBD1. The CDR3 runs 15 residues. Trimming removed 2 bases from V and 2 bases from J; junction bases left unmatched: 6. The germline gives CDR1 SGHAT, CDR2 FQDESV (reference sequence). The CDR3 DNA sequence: TGTGCCAGCAGCTTAAGTGGGACAGCCCCCTACGAGCAGTACTTC. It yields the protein CASSLSGTAPYEQYF.

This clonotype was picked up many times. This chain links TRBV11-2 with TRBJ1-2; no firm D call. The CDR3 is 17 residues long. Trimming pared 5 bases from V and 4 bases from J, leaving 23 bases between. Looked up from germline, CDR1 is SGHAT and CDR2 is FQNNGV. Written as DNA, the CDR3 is TGTGCCAGCAGCCTGGGTGGAACAAGCAGAAAGACCTATGGCTACACCTTC. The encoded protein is CASSLGGTSRKTYGYTF.

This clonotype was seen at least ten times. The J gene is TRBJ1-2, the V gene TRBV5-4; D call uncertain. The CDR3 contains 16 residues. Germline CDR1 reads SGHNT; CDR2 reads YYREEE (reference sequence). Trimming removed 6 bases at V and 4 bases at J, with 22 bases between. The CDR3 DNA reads TGTGCCAGCAATCAATTCGTACCAGGAAAGACCTATGGCTACACCTTC. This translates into CASNQFVPGKTYGYTF.

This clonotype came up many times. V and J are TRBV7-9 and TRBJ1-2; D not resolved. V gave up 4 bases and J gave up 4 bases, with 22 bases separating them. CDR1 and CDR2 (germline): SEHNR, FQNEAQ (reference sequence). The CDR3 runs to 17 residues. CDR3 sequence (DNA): TGTGCCAGCAGCTACGGGTTATACCATGGAAAGACCTATGGCTACACCTTC. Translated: CASSYGLYHGKTYGYTF.

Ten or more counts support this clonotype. CDR3 nucleotides: TGTGCCAGCAGCGGGGATCATCCACGAAAGACCTATGGCTACACCTTC. Protein product: CASSGDHPRKTYGYTF. The rearrangement uses TRBV5-8 and TRBJ1-2; D ambiguous. Germline-derived CDR1 and CDR2 are SGHTS and YDEGEE. The V gene lost 4 bases and the J gene lost 4 bases, with 20 bases spanning the gap. This CDR3 contains 16 residues.

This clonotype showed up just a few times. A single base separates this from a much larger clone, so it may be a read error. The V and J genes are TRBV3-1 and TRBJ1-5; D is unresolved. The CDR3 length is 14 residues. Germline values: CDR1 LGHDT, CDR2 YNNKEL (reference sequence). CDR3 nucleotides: TGTGCCAGCAACCAAGATGCGGGGAATCAGCCCCAGCATTTT. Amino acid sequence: CASNQDAGNQPQHF.

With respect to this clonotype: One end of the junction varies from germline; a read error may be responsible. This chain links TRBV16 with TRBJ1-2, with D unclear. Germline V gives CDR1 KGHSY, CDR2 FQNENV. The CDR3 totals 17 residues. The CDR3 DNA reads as TGTGCCAGCAGCAAATCAGAGGTCGTTAGAAAGACCTATGGCTACACCTTC. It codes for CASSKSEVVRKTYGYTF. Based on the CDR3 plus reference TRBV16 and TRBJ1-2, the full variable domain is GEEVAQTPKHLVRGEGQKAKLYCAPIKGHSYVFWYQQVLKNEFKFLISFQNENVFDETGMPKERFSAKCLPNSPCSLEIQATKLEDSAVYFCASSKSEVVRKTYGYTFGSGTRLTVV.